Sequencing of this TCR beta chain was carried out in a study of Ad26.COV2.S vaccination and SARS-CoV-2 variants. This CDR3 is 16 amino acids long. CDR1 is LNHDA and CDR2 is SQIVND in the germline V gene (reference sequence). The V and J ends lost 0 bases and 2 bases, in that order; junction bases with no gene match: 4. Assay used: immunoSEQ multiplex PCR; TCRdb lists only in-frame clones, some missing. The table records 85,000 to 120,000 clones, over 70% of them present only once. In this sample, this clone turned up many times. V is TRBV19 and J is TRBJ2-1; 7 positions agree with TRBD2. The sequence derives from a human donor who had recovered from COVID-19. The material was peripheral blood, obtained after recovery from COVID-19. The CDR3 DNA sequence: TGTGCCAGTAGTATAGAAGCGGGGTACCCCTACAATGAGCAGTTCTTC. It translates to CASSIEAGYPYNEQFF.